The 25 T cell receptor beta chains listed next were all sequenced from one sample in a study of cytomegalovirus exposure and HLA in healthy donors. The primer mix had 60 Vbeta and 13 Jbeta primers. Sequenced by immunoSEQ multiplex PCR; TCRdb stores in-frame clones only, minus some. The sample table includes approximately 68,000 clones. The sequenced sample was PBMCs. The receptors were gathered from a female donor in good health and CMV-seropositive.

The chain is built from TRBV7-8 and TRBJ2-5; 8 bases are a match to TRBD1. Germline lookup yields CDR1 SGHVS and CDR2 FQNEAQ. The junction had 11 bases not matched to a gene; V was cut back by 1 base and J by 7 bases. The CDR3 totals 16 residues. The CDR3 sequence: CASSLESGTGSGTQYF. The CDR3 DNA reads as TGTGCCAGCAGCTTAGAGTCAGGGACAGGTTCTGGGACCCAGTACTTC.

The chain recombines TRBV28 with TRBJ1-1; 7 bases fit TRBD1. CDR1 is MDHEN and CDR2 is SYDVKM in the germline V gene. J lost 7 bases, V lost 4 bases, and 15 bases had no gene match. The CDR3 extends over 16 amino acids. Here the CDR3 DNA reads TGTGCCAGCAGTTCGCCAGCACAGGGGCCCCACGGTGAAGCTTTCTTT. Its protein product is CASSSPAQGPHGEAFF.

CDR3: CASSPDHRAGYTEAFF. The CDR3 bases are TGTGCCAGCAGCCCAGACCACAGGGCTGGGTACACTGAAGCTTTCTTT. The chain recombines TRBV7-2 with TRBJ1-1; tentatively, D is TRBD1 (6 bases). Trimming removed 5 bases at V and 3 bases at J, with 19 bases between. This CDR3 has 16 residues. CDR1 SGHTA and CDR2 FQGNSA come from the germline V gene.

The V gene is TRBV28, the J gene TRBJ2-6; the D gene is possibly TRBD2 (6 bases). This CDR3 comprises 16 residues. Germline-derived CDR1 and CDR2 are MDHEN and SYDVKM. V was shortened by 1 base and J by 1 base, with 8 bases between the two germline ends. The CDR3 DNA reads as TGTGCCAGCAGTTTATTCGGGGGTTCTGGGGCCAACGTCCTGACTTTC. Translation gives CASSLFGGSGANVLTF.

The chain has TRBV25-1 and TRBJ2-1; D is uncertain. The germline V gene has CDR1 MGHDK and CDR2 SYGVNS. Between the trimmed V and J ends, which lost 6 bases and 5 bases, there was a span of 11 bases. The CDR3 covers 13 residues. This CDR3 is CASSARVHNEQFF. The DNA of the CDR3 is TGTGCCAGCAGCGCCCGGGTCCACAATGAGCAGTTCTTC.

The chain joins TRBV30 to TRBJ1-2; D gene unclear. The CDR3 runs to 12 residues. Germline V gene sequence: CDR1 GTSNPN, CDR2 SVGIG (reference sequence). The V end lost 2 bases, the J end lost 1 base, and 5 bases lay between the germline ends. CDR3 protein: CAWSPGNYGYTF. The CDR3 region has the DNA TGTGCCTGGAGTCCGGGTAACTATGGCTACACCTTC.

The chain links TRBV19 to TRBJ2-7; 8 nucleotides match TRBD2. The V segment lost 5 bases and the J segment 6 bases; nucleotides outside the gene matches: 6. The CDR3 is made up of 13 amino acids. The germline gives CDR1 LNHDA, CDR2 SQIVND (reference sequence). The CDR3 DNA reads TGTGCCAGTAGTCATACGGGAGGGGGCGAGCAGTACTTC. Protein product: CASSHTGGGEQYF.

On this clone itself: Germline is not matched at one junction end, which may reflect a read error. The chain is built from TRBV6-5 and TRBJ2-1; 7 bases map to TRBD2. The germline gives CDR1 MNHEY, CDR2 SVGAGI. CDR3 length: 14 residues. The CDR3 DNA reads TGTGCCAGCAGTCACGGACGGGGGGATAATGAGCAGCTCTTC. Its protein is CASSHGRGDNEQLF.

The rearrangement uses TRBV10-2 and TRBJ2-7; D is uncertain. Germline CDR1 reads WSHSY; CDR2 reads SAAADI. The CDR3 spans 15 residues. Trimming removed 2 bases from V and 2 bases from J, with 13 bases in between. The CDR3 is CASSEITEDTYEQYF. CDR3 coding DNA: TGCGCCAGCAGTGAGATTACAGAAGATACCTACGAGCAGTACTTC.

V and J are TRBV7-2 and TRBJ1-2, with D perhaps TRBD1 (5 bases). V gave up 5 bases and J gave up 0 bases, with 10 bases separating them. CDR1 is SGHTA, CDR2 FQGNSA, per germline. The CDR3 totals 14 residues. CDR3 amino acids: CASSGGTANYGYTF. For the CDR3, the DNA is TGTGCCAGCAGCGGCGGGACTGCTAACTATGGCTACACCTTC.

The chain couples TRBV6-6 to TRBJ1-5, with 7 bases lining up with TRBD1. The CDR3 runs to 16 residues. Germline assignment: CDR1 MNHNY and CDR2 SVGAGI (reference sequence). The V segment lost 5 bases and the J segment 1 base; nucleotides outside the gene matches: 8. CDR3 in DNA: TGTGCCAGCAGTATTACCGGGACAGCAAGCAATCAGCCCCAGCATTTT. Residues: CASSITGTASNQPQHF.

The chain combines TRBV7-2 with TRBJ2-7, with TRBD1 identical over 7 bases. V trimming: 5 bases; J trimming: 2 bases; junction bases outside the gene matches: 6. The V gene's germline CDR1 is SGHTA and CDR2 FQGNSA. The CDR3 covers 14 residues. The CDR3 spells CASSVTGDTYEQYF. The CDR3 DNA sequence: TGTGCCAGCAGCGTAACAGGGGACACCTACGAGCAGTACTTC. Complete variable domain (other parts from reference TRBV7-2 and TRBJ2-7): GAGVSQSPSNKVTEKGKDVELRCDPISGHTALYWYRQSLGQGLEFLIYFQGNSAPDKSGLPSDRFSAERTGGSVSTLTIQRTQQEDSAVYLCASSVTGDTYEQYFGPGTRLTVT.

The CDR3 is CASSQGLAGGNEQFF. In DNA, the CDR3 is TGCGCCAGCAGCCAAGGACTAGCGGGGGGCAATGAGCAGTTCTTC. The chain has TRBV4-1 and TRBJ2-1; TRBD2 agrees at 13 bases. The V and J ends lost 1 base and 6 bases, in that order; junction bases with no gene match: 0. The CDR3 runs to 15 residues. CDR1 is MGHRA, CDR2 YSYEKL, per germline.

The gene calls are TRBV2 and TRBJ2-2; D possibly corresponds to TRBD1 (6 bases). The CDR3 is 17 amino acids. V lost 6 bases and J lost 0, with 17 bases in between. Germline lookup yields CDR1 SNHLY and CDR2 FYNNEI. This CDR3 is CASRESQGTPNTGELFF. The CDR3 DNA is TGTGCCAGCAGAGAGAGCCAGGGGACCCCGAACACCGGGGAGCTGTTTTTT.

The chain couples TRBV5-6 to TRBJ2-5; D ambiguous. V shed 0 bases and J shed 2 bases, with 8 bases lying between them. The CDR3 has 14 residues. Germline lookup yields CDR1 SGHDT and CDR2 YYEEEE. The chain's CDR3 is CASSLGASQETQYF. CDR3 sequence (DNA): TGTGCCAGCAGCTTGGGGGCCTCTCAAGAGACCCAGTACTTC.

The chain combines TRBV4-1 with TRBJ2-1; possibly TRBD2 for D (5 bases). The germline V gene encodes CDR1 MGHRA and CDR2 YSYEKL. The V end was cut by 1 base, the J end by 6 bases, with 16 bases between. The CDR3 consists of 16 residues. The CDR3 DNA follows: TGCGCCAGCAGCCAAGGAGTGGACTTTTTAGGCAATGAGCAGTTCTTC. Amino acid sequence: CASSQGVDFLGNEQFF.

This chain uses TRBV28 with TRBJ1-1; a possible D gene is TRBD1 (6 bases). CDR3 length equals 15 residues. Germline loops: CDR1 MDHEN, CDR2 SYDVKM. Trimming stripped 3 bases from V and 1 base from J, with 12 bases between. CDR3 sequence (DNA): TGTGCCAGCAGTTTCGGTGGGGGCTCGAACACTGAAGCTTTCTTT. It yields the protein CASSFGGGSNTEAFF.

The CDR3 loop reads CASSAEGPYNEQFF. CDR3 DNA sequence: TGTGCCAGCAGCGCCGAGGGTCCCTACAATGAGCAGTTCTTC. V usage is TRBV5-6 and J usage is TRBJ2-1; possibly TRBD2 for D (5 bases). CDR1 SGHDT and CDR2 YYEEEE come from the germline V gene. V was clipped by 4 bases and J by 2 bases, with 10 bases between them. There are 14 residues in the CDR3.

On this clone itself: This sample also contains other DNA sequences that code for the same CDR3. This chain connects TRBV18 to TRBJ2-7, with D perhaps matching TRBD1 (5 bases). Germline CDR1 and CDR2: KGHSH and LQKENI. CDR3 length equals 14 residues. Trimming took off 1 base at V and 0 bases at J, with 7 bases between the two ends. CDR3 coding DNA: TGTGCCAGCTCACCACGACAGATCTCCTACGAGCAGTACTTC. Translating it yields CASSPRQISYEQYF.

The V gene is TRBV6-1, the J gene TRBJ2-7; 9 nucleotides match TRBD2. This CDR3 has 16 amino acids. V lost 2 bases, J lost 2 bases, and 7 bases stayed unmatched. Germline V gives CDR1 MNHNS, CDR2 SASEGT. The CDR3 loop reads CASSEFPSGDAYEQYF. For the CDR3, the DNA is TGTGCCAGCAGTGAATTCCCTAGCGGGGACGCCTACGAGCAGTACTTC.

The chain is built from TRBV9 and TRBJ1-1, with 8 bases lining up with TRBD1. CDR3 length: 15 amino acids. After removal of 0 bases from V and 1 base from J, the junction contained 2 bases not matched to a gene. Germline assignment: CDR1 SGDLS and CDR2 YYNGEE. CDR3 nucleotides: TGTGCCAGCAGCGTAGAAGGGACAGGGAACACTGAAGCTTTCTTT. Translating it yields CASSVEGTGNTEAFF.

The V call is TRBV6-6, the J call TRBJ2-6; D remains ambiguous. Germline CDR1 and CDR2: MNHNY and SVGAGI (reference sequence). The CDR3 extends over 15 amino acids. The V end lost 3 bases, the J end lost 0 bases, and 6 bases lay between the germline ends. CDR3 DNA sequence: TGTGCCAGCAGTTATACAAGCTCTGGGGCCAACGTCCTGACTTTC. Amino acids: CASSYTSSGANVLTF.

The V call is TRBV9, the J call TRBJ2-1; 9 bases agree with TRBD2. CDR1 SGDLS and CDR2 YYNGEE come from the germline V gene. The CDR3 contains 15 residues. Trimming removed 4 bases from V and 5 bases from J; junction bases left unmatched: 7. CDR3 sequence (DNA): TGTGCCAGCAGCCCCCGGACTAGCGCGAACAATGAGCAGTTCTTC. The encoded protein is CASSPRTSANNEQFF.

The genes are TRBV27 and TRBJ2-5, with D unclear. The CDR3 consists of 13 residues. Germline-derived CDR1 and CDR2 are MNHEY and SMNVEV (reference sequence). The V end was cut by 0 bases, the J end by 7 bases, with 9 bases between. The CDR3 region is CASSLSRSGTQYF. CDR3 sequence (DNA): TGTGCCAGCAGTTTATCGAGGTCGGGGACCCAGTACTTC.

V usage is TRBV29-1 and J usage is TRBJ2-5; tentatively, D is TRBD1 (5 bases). The CDR3 has 12 amino acids. CDR1 and CDR2 from the germline V gene are SQVTM and ANQGSEA. V was cut by 3 bases and J by 5 bases, with 10 bases left in between. The CDR3 coding sequence is TGCAGCGTTGATGTAGGGGTCGAGACCCAGTACTTC. Translated, it gives CSVDVGVETQYF.